This T cell receptor (beta chain) stems from a study of OX40 agonist ivuxolimab in advanced cancers. At the level of the study: Patients received ivuxolimab, an agonistic anti-OX40 (CD134) antibody. Broader study findings: Those patients achieving a partial response at 0.1-3.0 mg/kg showed among the lowest clonal expansion. Expanded peripheral T-cell antigen specificity went undetermined. More expanded clones were seen, on average, in CD8+ T cells than in CD4+.

As for this clone: The antigen is unknown.

The CDR3 covers 14 residues. Trimming removed 3 bases from V and 6 bases from J, with 12 bases in between. Germline V CDR1 and CDR2: MDHEN, SYDVKM. The method was immunoSEQ multiplex PCR; TCRdb's version includes in-frame clones alone and lacks a portion of them. The sample shows 75,000 to 100,000 clones, more than 85% of them seen only once. Material: CD4+ or CD8+ T cells sorted from blood, obtained in a trial of the OX40 agonist ivuxolimab. The sequence was obtained from an adult with an advanced solid tumor such as melanoma, head and neck, liver or kidney cancer. This chain joins TRBV28 and TRBJ1-5; TRBD1 might be the D (5 bases). In DNA form, the CDR3 reads TGTGCCAGCAGTTTTGGGGCTGCGGGTCAGCCCCAGCATTTT. It is translated as CASSFGAAGQPQHF.